The present T cell receptor beta chain was sequenced within a study of read filtering for tumor transcriptome and immune sequencing. Study-wide context: Transcriptome libraries were built from DNase-treated RNA.

Germline V gene data show CDR1 as MDHEN and CDR2 as SYDVKM. The CDR3 is 11 residues long. The V gene lost 6 bases and the J gene lost 3 bases, with 4 bases spanning the gap. Molecular barcoded adaptors covering alpha/delta and beta/gamma chains were used on approximately 400 ng RNA. Each CDR3 protein gets one entry after TCRdb re-called the reads with MiXCR. Counted here are around 38,000 distinct CDR3 sequences, roughly an eighth occurring once; the ten biggest clones make up 27%. This clonotype has ten or more counts. The sample taken for sequencing was a population of CD138-negative cells sorted from bone marrow. This sequence originates from a donor aged 40 or over with multiple myeloma. V is TRBV28 and J is TRBJ2-3; D uncertain. The CDR3 DNA sequence: TGTGCCAGCAGCTTAACAGATACGCAGTATTTT. Its protein is CASSLTDTQYF.